This TCR beta chain was sequenced for a study of cytomegalovirus exposure and HLA in healthy donors. This CDR3 is built from 12 residues. Germline lookup yields CDR1 SGHRS and CDR2 YFSETQ. Trimming took off 4 bases at V and 6 bases at J, with 9 bases between the two ends. 13 Jbeta primers and 60 Vbeta primers were used for the PCR. Libraries were prepared by immunoSEQ multiplex PCR; TCRdb keeps only in-frame clonotypes and omits some of them. The sample lists some 110,000 clones; around 75% were seen once. Sequencing was carried out using PBMCs. The chain links TRBV5-1 to TRBJ2-3; the D gene is possibly TRBD2 (5 bases). The source is a woman aged 25 to 39 in good health and CMV-seronegative. The CDR3 DNA reads TGCGCCAGCAGCCCGGGGAGTGATACGCAGTATTTT. It specifies CASSPGSDTQYF.